The present TCR beta chain was sequenced within a study of OX40 agonist ivuxolimab in advanced cancers. Looking at the study overall: The costimulatory receptor OX40 (CD134) was targeted by ivuxolimab, a fully human IgG2 agonistic monoclonal antibody. Prior anti-PD-1, anti-PD-L1 or anti-CTLA-4 therapy was permitted, and about two fifths of dose-escalation patients had received checkpoint inhibitors. The paper reports the monotherapy dose-escalation portion (N of about 56 patients) of the phase I ivuxolimab trial. The purpose of peripheral TCRbeta sequencing was to test whether ivuxolimab changed TCR sequence diversity and led to clonal T-cell expansion. Of the approximately 50 patients in dose escalation, around 19 had hepatocellular carcinoma, approximately 15 had melanoma, 9 had renal cell carcinoma and 9 had head and neck cancer. Intravenous ivuxolimab was administered to patients every 2 weeks at six dose levels: 0.01, 0.1, 0.3, 1.5, 3 and 10 mg/kg. Partial responses were achieved by three dose-escalation patients, of whom one had hepatocellular carcinoma and two had cutaneous melanoma. The dose-escalation cohort was over 70% male with a mean age of roughly 60 years, ranging from roughly 20 to 80.

Per the germline V gene, SGHDT is the CDR1 and YYEEEE is the CDR2. The CDR3 has 16 amino acids, counting the end cysteine and phenylalanine. CDR3 DNA is the only sequence kept; it has 48 bases, read in frame from the first base. From V the trimming removes 0 bases and from J it removes 7 bases, while the gene matches leave 6 bases of the junction unaccounted for. What the study reported, not specific to this receptor: At doses of 0.1 to 3.0 mg/kg, clonal expansion of both CD4+ and CD8+ blood T cells was observed from baseline to week 6. In the 0.1-3.0 mg/kg groups, partial responders were among the patients with the lowest normalized peripheral clonal expansion, particularly in CD8+ T cells. The antigen specificity of the clonally expanded peripheral T cells was not determined. Low levels of normalized T-cell clonal expansion were also seen in some nonresponding patients. After ivuxolimab, expanded clones were on average more numerous among CD8+ T cells than among CD4+ T cells.

Patients with autoimmune disease history or receiving systemic immunosuppression were excluded from the trial. In every dose cohort, peripheral blood was drawn for TCR sequencing at baseline, cycle 4 day 1, and cycle 7 day 1. Samples were obtained from an open-label, multicenter, first-in-human phase I dose-escalation trial of ivuxolimab. Adults with locally advanced or metastatic head and neck squamous cell, hepatocellular, melanoma or renal cell carcinoma were enrolled in the trial. Before TCR sequencing, CD4+ T cells and CD8+ T cells from peripheral blood were sorted into separate populations. This clone was seen more than once but under ten times. This receptor's antigen is unknown. No quality values exist for individual bases; no much larger clone is one base distant. To sequence the TCRbeta CDR3 region, genomic DNA was isolated from the sorted cells. The immunoSEQ Assay was used to sequence the TCRbeta CDR3 regions. The source is immuneACCESS, and TCRdb retained only in-frame sequences with V and J called. Part of the clones is not carried over; for the studies checked, unresolved V genes explain less than half of this, and the remainder is unexplained. For this sample the table gives over 65,000 clones, of which 90% were detected only once. The leading ten clones occupy about 1.7% of the sample.

This material consisted of CD4+ or CD8+ T cells sorted from blood, taken in a trial of the OX40 agonist ivuxolimab. The receptor was derived from an adult with an advanced solid tumor such as melanoma, head and neck, liver or kidney cancer. The rearranged chain carries TRBV5-6 and TRBJ2-1; 11 middle bases align to TRBD1. The DNA reads TGTGCCAGCAGCTTGGTTTTGGGACAGGGGGGGAATGAGCAGTTCTTC. Translated, it gives CASSLVLGQGGNEQFF.